The next 8 T cell receptor beta chains were all read from a single sample in a study of cytomegalovirus exposure and HLA in healthy donors. PCR was performed using 60 Vbeta and 13 Jbeta primers. Using immunoSEQ multiplex PCR, the repertoire was profiled, and TCRdb retains in-frame clones only, with some absent. The sample holds roughly 130,000 clones, 75% to 85% seen once. Specimen: PBMCs. The receptors come from a woman aged 40-49 years in good health and CMV-seropositive.

The chain joins TRBV18 to TRBJ1-4; D gene ambiguous. The CDR3 extends over 14 amino acids. V lost 6 bases and J lost 0, with 8 bases in between. Germline V gives CDR1 KGHSH, CDR2 LQKENI. CDR3 DNA sequence: TGTGCCAGCTCCCCGGAGACAACTAATGAAAAACTGTTTTTT. This gives the protein CASSPETTNEKLFF.

CDR3 amino acids: CASSSGDTDTQYF. The CDR3 bases are TGTGCCAGCAGCTCGGGGGACACAGATACGCAGTATTTT. The V call is TRBV27, the J call TRBJ2-3, with D maybe TRBD2 (6 bases). Germline values: CDR1 MNHEY, CDR2 SMNVEV (reference sequence). The CDR3 covers 13 residues. Deletions cut 6 bases from V and 2 bases from J, with 9 bases between.

This rearrangement joins TRBV27 to TRBJ2-7; D is perhaps TRBD2 (5 bases). The germline V and J ends were trimmed by 8 bases and 2 bases, with 16 bases remaining between them. Germline CDR1 reads MNHEY; CDR2 reads SMNVEV (reference sequence). This CDR3 has 14 residues. The CDR3 coding sequence is TGTGCCAGCCTGACTTTCGCGGGTGCCTACGAGCAGTACTTC. It is translated as CASLTFAGAYEQYF.

The chain joins TRBV10-2 to TRBJ2-6; the match to TRBD1 covers 9 bases. J lost 2 bases, V lost 7 bases, and 15 bases had no gene match. The CDR3 has 19 amino acids. Germline-derived CDR1 and CDR2 are WSHSY and SAAADI. CDR3 DNA: TGCGCCAGCACACTCATCCCGGGACAGGGAAACACTGGGGCCAACGTCCTGACTTTC. Its protein is CASTLIPGQGNTGANVLTF.

The rearrangement uses TRBV7-9 and TRBJ2-7, with a tentative D call TRBD1 (5 bases). CDR3 length: 12 residues. V lost 2 bases, J lost 3 bases, and 5 bases lay in between. Looked up from germline, CDR1 is SEHNR and CDR2 is FQNEAQ (reference sequence). The CDR3 here is CASSLTGYEQYF. The CDR3 coding sequence is TGTGCCAGCAGCTTAACAGGCTACGAGCAGTACTTC.

This clone was seen once. V gene TRBV27 combines with J gene TRBJ2-2; the D gene is possibly TRBD1 (5 bases). Germline CDR1 and CDR2: MNHEY and SMNVEV (reference sequence). Trimming stripped 3 bases from V and 5 bases from J, with 7 bases between. The CDR3 is 13 amino acids. The CDR3 spells CASSLGQTGELFF. CDR3 sequence (DNA): TGTGCCAGCAGTTTGGGGCAGACCGGGGAGCTGTTTTTT.

The chain is built from TRBV7-9 and TRBJ1-1; possibly TRBD1 for D (5 bases). The length of the CDR3 is 16 residues. V was clipped by 3 bases and J by 2 bases, with 16 bases between them. The germline V gene encodes CDR1 SEHNR and CDR2 FQNEAQ (reference sequence). In DNA form, the CDR3 reads TGTGCCAGCAGCTTTCCACAGGTCTGGGGAAACACTGAAGCTTTCTTT. Amino acids: CASSFPQVWGNTEAFF. Full variable domain (rest looked up from reference TRBV7-9 and TRBJ1-1): DTGVSQNPRHKITKRGQNVTFRCDPISEHNRLYWYRQTLGQGPEFLTYFQNEAQLEKSRLLSDRFSAERPKGSFSTLEIQRTEQGDSAMYLCASSFPQVWGNTEAFFGQGTRLTVV.

The CDR3 sequence is CASSPHRSTEAFF. The CDR3 region has the DNA TGTGCCAGTAGTCCGCATCGGTCGACTGAAGCTTTCTTT. The chain couples TRBV19 to TRBJ1-1, with D unclear. This CDR3 contains 13 residues. In germline, CDR1 is LNHDA, CDR2 SQIVND (reference sequence). V was shortened by 5 bases and J by 5 bases, with 12 bases between the two germline ends.